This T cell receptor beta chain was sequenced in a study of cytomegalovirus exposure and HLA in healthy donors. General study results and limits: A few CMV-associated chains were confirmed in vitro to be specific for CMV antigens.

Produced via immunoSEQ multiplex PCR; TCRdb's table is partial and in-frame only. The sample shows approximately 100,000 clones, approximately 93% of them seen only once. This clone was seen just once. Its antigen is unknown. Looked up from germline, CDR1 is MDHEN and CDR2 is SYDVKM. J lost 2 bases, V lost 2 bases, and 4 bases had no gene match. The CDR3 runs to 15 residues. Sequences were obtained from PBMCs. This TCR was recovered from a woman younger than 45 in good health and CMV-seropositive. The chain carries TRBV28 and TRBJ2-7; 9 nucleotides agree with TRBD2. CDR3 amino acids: CASSLASGIPYEQYF. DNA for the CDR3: TGTGCCAGCAGTTTAGCTAGCGGGATCCCCTACGAGCAGTACTTC.